This TCR beta chain stems from a study of cytomegalovirus exposure and HLA in healthy donors. Across the whole study: Inside one of the first data releases sat some 85 million unique TCRs taken from HLA-typed donors.

With 2 bases removed from V and 8 bases from J, the gap between germline ends came to 16 bases. Germline V CDR1 and CDR2: SGHDT, YYEEEE. This CDR3 spans 14 amino acids. PCR employed 60 Vbeta and 13 Jbeta primers. Generated by immunoSEQ multiplex PCR, the TCRdb table keeps only in-frame clones and is missing some. Among about 180,000 clones, around 80% were seen once, and the ten largest hold 1.3% to 1.5%. This clone has just one count. The sample consisted of PBMCs. The source of this sequence is a girl between 10 and 17 years old in good health and CMV-seropositive. The chain joins TRBV5-6 to TRBJ1-2; D not certain. This chain's CDR3 is CASSFDPSSEGYTF. CDR3 sequence (DNA): TGTGCCAGCAGCTTCGATCCCTCCTCAGAAGGCTACACCTTC.